This T cell receptor beta chain was recovered during a study of T-cell memory formation after mild COVID-19. Germline CDR1 is MNHEY and CDR2 is SVGAGI. The CDR3 totals 13 residues. Deletions cut 0 bases from V and 7 bases from J, with 7 bases between. TCRdb independently ran MiXCR on the 5' RACE reads; one entry per CDR3 protein. The table lists fewer than 450,000 distinct CDR3 sequences, more than 20% of them singletons. Sequenced sample: PBMCs or a T cell subset sorted from them (not recorded which). The rearrangement links TRBV6-5 to TRBJ2-1; D uncertain. The TCR originated in an adult woman who had mild COVID-19 (a few samples of this study predate the infection). Cell type and time point are not known. CDR3 nucleotide sequence: TGTGCCAGCAGTTACTCAATAGTGAATGAGCAGTTCTTC. As protein: CASSYSIVNEQFF.